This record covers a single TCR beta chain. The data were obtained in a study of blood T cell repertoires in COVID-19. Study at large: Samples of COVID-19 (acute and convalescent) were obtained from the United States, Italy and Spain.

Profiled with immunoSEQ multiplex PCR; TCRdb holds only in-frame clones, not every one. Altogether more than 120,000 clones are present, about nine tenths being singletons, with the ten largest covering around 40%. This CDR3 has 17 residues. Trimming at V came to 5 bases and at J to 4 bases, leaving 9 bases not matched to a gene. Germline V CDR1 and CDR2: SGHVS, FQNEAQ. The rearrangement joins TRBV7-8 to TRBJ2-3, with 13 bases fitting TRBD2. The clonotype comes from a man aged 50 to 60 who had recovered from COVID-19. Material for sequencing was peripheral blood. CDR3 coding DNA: TGTGCCAGCAGCCCTCGACTAGCGGGGGGTGGTGCAGATACGCAGTATTTT. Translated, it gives CASSPRLAGGGADTQYF.